The entry below gives a single T cell receptor (beta chain) sequence along with its context. Its target is not known. Germline-derived CDR1 and CDR2 are LGHNA and YNFKEQ. CDR3 length equals 14 residues. V trimming: 4 bases; J trimming: 4 bases; junction bases outside the gene matches: 6. The data were taken from a study of cytomegalovirus exposure and HLA in healthy donors. The overall study: The Caucasian-associated ancestry cluster held roughly 84% of more than 350 genotyped donors.

PCR used 60 Vbeta primers and 13 Jbeta primers. Repertoires were generated with immunoSEQ multiplex PCR, while TCRdb's copy carries only in-frame clones and drops some. The sample has around 170,000 clones, 70% to 85% seen once. Notes on the study in general: In a later analysis, a genetic analysis reported fewer productive-TCR N-insertions in an Asian-associated ancestry cluster than the cohort average. Productive rates of about 90% or about 30% were seen for most TCR beta V segments in an earlier analysis. Later genetic work tied a missense DCLRE1C variant to beta-chain V and J trimming.

The sample consisted of PBMCs. The receptor comes from a middle-aged woman in good health and CMV-seronegative. This chain uses TRBV4-2 with TRBJ2-7; TRBD2 matches 8 bases. CDR3 nucleotide sequence: TGTGCCAGCAGCCCGGGGGGGGCGGGGTACGAGCAGTACTTC. Encoded protein: CASSPGGAGYEQYF.